Sequencing of this T cell receptor (beta chain) was carried out in a study of T cell responses to AZD1222 COVID-19 vaccine. As for the study in general: Second-dose timings of about 4 or about 12 weeks were pooled. Study results and caveats: Spike was spanned by vaccine-associated CD4 TCRs, which were dominant at 160-218 and 743-854.

Produced via immunoSEQ multiplex PCR; TCRdb's table is partial and in-frame only. The table records 140,000 to 150,000 clones, roughly 92% of them present only once. A note on this clone: Its target is unknown.

Germline lookup yields CDR1 MNHEY and CDR2 SVGAGI. This CDR3 region has 16 residues. After removal of 1 base from V and 4 bases from J, the junction contained 3 bases not matched to a gene. The chain carries TRBV6-5 and TRBJ2-1; 11 bases match TRBD2. Sample: peripheral blood, taken on day 0 of AZD1222 vaccination. This receptor was obtained from an adult in good health. The chain's CDR3 is CASSYFSGRAYNEQFF. CDR3 in DNA: TGTGCCAGCAGTTACTTTAGCGGGAGGGCGTACAATGAGCAGTTCTTC.